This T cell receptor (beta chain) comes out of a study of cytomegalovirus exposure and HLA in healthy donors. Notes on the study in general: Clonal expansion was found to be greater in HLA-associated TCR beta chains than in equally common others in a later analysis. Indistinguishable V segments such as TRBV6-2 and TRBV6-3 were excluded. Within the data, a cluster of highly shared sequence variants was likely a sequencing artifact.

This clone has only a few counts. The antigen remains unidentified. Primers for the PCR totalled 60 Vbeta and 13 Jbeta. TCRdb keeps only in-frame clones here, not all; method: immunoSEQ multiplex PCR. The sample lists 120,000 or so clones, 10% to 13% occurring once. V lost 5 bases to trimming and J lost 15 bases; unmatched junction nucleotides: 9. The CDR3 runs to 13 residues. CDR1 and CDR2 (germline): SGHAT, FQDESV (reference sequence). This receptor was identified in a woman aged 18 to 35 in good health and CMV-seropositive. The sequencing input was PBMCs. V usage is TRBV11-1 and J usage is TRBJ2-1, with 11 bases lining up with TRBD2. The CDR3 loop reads CASSPHSGRAWFF. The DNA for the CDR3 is TGTGCCAGCAGCCCCCATAGCGGGAGGGCATGGTTCTTC.